Each of the 20 T cell receptor beta chains below was sequenced from the same sample in a study of identical twins. TCRdb reprocessed the 5' RACE reads with MiXCR, giving one entry per CDR3 protein. Among some 900,000 distinct CDR3 sequences listed, approximately 13% were seen once. This same sample was also part of a study on yellow fever vaccine responses in identical twins.

The material sequenced was PBMCs. These TCRs come from a woman aged 18-35 years in good health.

In its sample, this clonotype was seen once. This sequence joins TRBV6-5 and TRBJ2-1; possible D gene TRBD2, 5 bases. This CDR3 spans 14 amino acids. The germline V and J ends were trimmed by 2 bases and 8 bases, with 13 bases remaining between them. The germline V gene has CDR1 MNHEY and CDR2 SVGAGI. CDR3 loop: CASSYLDGVHEQFF. For the CDR3, the DNA is TGTGCCAGCAGTTACCTGGACGGGGTCCATGAGCAGTTCTTC.

Many counts were recorded for this clonotype. The gene calls are TRBV4-1 and TRBJ1-1; D not certain. The V end lost 4 bases, the J end lost 2 bases, and 14 bases lay between the germline ends. The germline CDR1 and CDR2 sequences are MGHRA and YSYEKL. This CDR3 region has 15 residues. CDR3 loop: CASSLFGEENTEAFF. The DNA for the CDR3 is TGCGCCAGCAGCCTATTCGGAGAAGAAAACACTGAAGCTTTCTTT.

V is TRBV5-1 and J is TRBJ2-1, with TRBD2 matching over 9 bases. There are 23 residues in the CDR3. Germline lookup yields CDR1 SGHRS and CDR2 YFSETQ. The junction had 23 bases not matched to a gene; V was cut back by 0 bases and J by 1 base. The CDR3 protein is CASSLAGGLRASGGQGSYNEQFF. CDR3 nucleotides: TGCGCCAGCAGCTTGGCCGGTGGTCTGAGGGCCAGCGGGGGGCAAGGGTCCTACAATGAGCAGTTCTTC.

The chain carries TRBV24-1 and TRBJ2-1, with 14 nucleotides matching TRBD2. J lost 0 bases, V lost 4 bases, and 4 bases had no gene match. The CDR3 runs to 18 residues. The germline gives CDR1 KGHDR, CDR2 SFDVKD. CDR3 loop: CATSDSGTSGSSYNEQFF. The CDR3 DNA is TGTGCCACCAGTGACTCCGGGACTAGCGGGAGCTCCTACAATGAGCAGTTCTTC.

This clonotype has just a few counts. CDR3 protein: CASSYSPGSTDTQYF. The CDR3 bases are TGTGCCAGCAGTTACTCCCCGGGTAGCACAGATACGCAGTATTTT. This chain connects TRBV6-2 or TRBV6-3 to TRBJ2-3; D unclear. Germline-derived CDR1 and CDR2 are MNHEY and SVGEGT. V was shortened by 0 bases and J by 0 bases, with 7 bases between the two germline ends. CDR3 length equals 15 residues.

The gene calls are TRBV6-1 and TRBJ2-3; the D is unclear. Trimming left V 7 bases short and J 6 bases short, with 23 bases between. The germline V gene encodes CDR1 MNHNS and CDR2 SASEGT. The CDR3 covers 16 residues. CDR3 sequence: CASTPTGLTGWDTQYF. CDR3 DNA: TGTGCCAGCACTCCCACGGGCCTTACCGGGTGGGATACGCAGTATTTT.

V usage is TRBV6-5 and J usage is TRBJ1-1; the D is unclear. Trimming left V 4 bases short and J 8 bases short, with 11 bases between. CDR3 size: 12 residues. Germline V gene sequence: CDR1 MNHEY, CDR2 SVGAGI. In nucleotides, the CDR3 is TGTGCCAGCAGTTTGCTAGGGAGAGAAGCTTTCTTT. This gives the protein CASSLLGREAFF.

This chain joins TRBV4-1 and TRBJ1-3; TRBD1 might be the D (5 bases). The ends were cut back, 0 bases at V and 3 bases at J, with 9 bases in the middle. The CDR3 consists of 15 residues. Germline V gene sequence: CDR1 MGHRA, CDR2 YSYEKL. CDR3 sequence: CASSQDPRDGNTIYF. CDR3 DNA: TGCGCCAGCAGCCAAGATCCCAGGGATGGAAACACCATATATTTT.

The rearrangement uses TRBV10-3 and TRBJ1-5, with D possibly matching TRBD1 (6 bases). This CDR3 contains 15 residues. Looked up from germline, CDR1 is ENHRY and CDR2 is SYGVKD. Trimming pared 4 bases from V and 7 bases from J, leaving 17 bases between. The CDR3 DNA follows: TGTGCCATCAGTGTTTTACCAGGGGATGGACAGCCCCAGCATTTT. Encoded protein: CAISVLPGDGQPQHF.

The chain recombines TRBV6-2 or TRBV6-3 with TRBJ2-3, with 10 bases that match TRBD1. The CDR3 extends over 18 amino acids. Germline V gene lookup returns CDR1 MNHEY and CDR2 SVGEGT. The J segment lost 0 bases and the V segment lost 6 bases, leaving 12 bases of the junction unmatched. Here the CDR3 DNA reads TGTGCCAGCAGCCCCGGGACAGGGGTCTCTCTGAGCACAGATACGCAGTATTTT. Protein sequence: CASSPGTGVSLSTDTQYF.

This clonotype has only a few counts. The rearrangement links TRBV12-3 or TRBV12-4 to TRBJ2-1; the match to TRBD2 covers 8 bases. J lost 0 bases, V lost 6 bases, and 13 bases had no gene match. The CDR3 consists of 18 residues. The CDR3 loop is CASSRPGVAGSSYNEQFF. Written as DNA, the CDR3 is TGTGCCAGCAGCCGCCCCGGGGTAGCGGGGAGCTCCTACAATGAGCAGTTCTTC.

This clonotype was found a few times. This chain joins TRBV20-1 and TRBJ1-1, with D possibly matching TRBD1 (5 bases). The CDR3 has 12 residues. V lost 6 bases and J lost 0, with 8 bases in between. The germline V gene encodes CDR1 DFQATT and CDR2 SNEGSKA (reference sequence). This chain's CDR3 is CSAGVVNTEAFF. CDR3 sequence (DNA): TGCAGTGCGGGGGTTGTGAACACTGAAGCTTTCTTT.

This chain joins TRBV28 and TRBJ1-5; the match to TRBD1 covers 7 bases. Per germline, CDR1 MDHEN and CDR2 SYDVKM. V was pared by 4 bases and J by 7 bases, with 22 bases of the junction left unmatched. The CDR3 is made up of 19 amino acids. CDR3 loop: CASSSELGVGQLMLQPQHF. The CDR3 coding sequence is TGTGCCAGCAGTTCGGAATTGGGGGTGGGACAGCTTATGTTACAGCCCCAGCATTTT.

This clonotype showed up just a few times. The chain is built from TRBV6-5 and TRBJ1-2, with D maybe TRBD1 (6 bases). CDR3 length: 16 amino acids. Per the germline V gene, CDR1 is MNHEY and CDR2 is SVGAGI. Trimming cost V 6 bases and J 7 bases, with 24 bases left between them. The CDR3 sequence: CASRLLPRGDERGYTF. The CDR3, as DNA: TGTGCCAGCAGATTACTTCCGAGGGGGGACGAACGTGGCTACACCTTC.

The chain carries TRBV18 and TRBJ2-1; D gene uncertain. CDR3 length: 15 amino acids. The V end lost 3 bases, the J end lost 0 bases, and 9 bases lay between the germline ends. CDR1 KGHSH and CDR2 LQKENI come from the germline V gene. CDR3 sequence: CASSPPSISYNEQFF. DNA for the CDR3: TGTGCCAGCTCACCTCCCAGCATCTCCTACAATGAGCAGTTCTTC.

V usage is TRBV12-3 or TRBV12-4 and J usage is TRBJ2-7; D ambiguous. The germline V and J ends were trimmed by 3 bases and 7 bases, with 13 bases remaining between them. CDR3 length equals 13 residues. DNA for the CDR3: TGTGCCAGCAGTTTTGGTAGATCGGGTGAGCAGTACTTC. Translated, it gives CASSFGRSGEQYF.

The chain links TRBV4-1 to TRBJ1-5; D is ambiguous. Trimming stripped 0 bases from V and 4 bases from J, with 13 bases between. The CDR3 consists of 16 residues. Germline loops: CDR1 MGHRA, CDR2 YSYEKL. In nucleotides, the CDR3 is TGCGCCAGCAGCCAAGAAATCGCAGCGCTAAATCAGCCCCAGCATTTT. The encoded protein is CASSQEIAALNQPQHF.

The chain joins TRBV13 to TRBJ2-5; 14 bases match TRBD2. The CDR3 has 18 residues. V was pared by 5 bases and J by 5 bases, with 13 bases of the junction left unmatched. Germline V gene data show CDR1 as PRHDT and CDR2 as FYEKMQ (reference sequence). CDR3 in DNA: TGTGCCAGCAGCAGCCCGGGACTAGCGGGAGAGAACTCGGAGACCCAGTACTTC. Its translation: CASSSPGLAGENSETQYF. Full variable domain (missing parts from reference TRBV13 and TRBJ2-5): AAGVIQSPRHLIKEKRETATLKCYPIPRHDTVYWYQQGPGQDPQFLISFYEKMQSDKGSIPDRFSAQQFSDYHSELNMSSLELGDSALYFCASSSPGLAGENSETQYFGPGTRLLVL.

The gene calls are TRBV5-1 and TRBJ2-3; 10 nucleotides line up with TRBD2. Germline V lookup: CDR1 SGHRS, CDR2 YFSETQ. V was pared by 8 bases and J by 2 bases, with 8 bases of the junction left unmatched. CDR3 size: 15 residues. CDR3 in DNA: TGCGCCAGTGAATCCGGACTAGCGGTCACAGATACGCAGTATTTT. Its protein product is CASESGLAVTDTQYF.

The table lists this clonotype with a few counts. This sequence joins TRBV13 and TRBJ2-7, with TRBD1 as a possible D gene (6 bases). V lost 3 bases to trimming and J lost 0 bases, with 12 bases between them. Germline loops: CDR1 PRHDT, CDR2 FYEKMQ (reference sequence). The CDR3 consists of 15 residues. This CDR3 is CASSLRRGSSYEQYF. As DNA, the CDR3 is TGTGCCAGCAGCTTGCGAAGGGGGAGCTCCTACGAGCAGTACTTC.